A single TCR beta chain is shown here with its context. Antigen: not known. Sequenced by immunoSEQ multiplex PCR; TCRdb stores in-frame clones only, minus some. The sample comprises a few hundred thousand clones, about 95% of which are singletons, and around 0.097% rests with the top ten. Selected positively for CCR7 and CD45RO-negative, naive CD8 cells excluded terminally differentiated effector memory CD45RA+ cells. This sample is drawn from a study of shared clonotypes between healthy human individuals. Looking at the study overall: Those who served as donors were two women and three men between the ages of 18 and 49.

General study findings and limits: Among non-shared clonotypes, generation probabilities were lower than among those shared by all four donors.

The trim removed 4 bases at V and 5 bases at J, leaving 10 bases unmatched. The CDR3 is 15 amino acids. Germline V lookup: CDR1 SGHKS, CDR2 YYEKEE (reference sequence). The chain has TRBV5-5 and TRBJ2-7; 9 bases map to TRBD2. Sample: naive CD8+ T cells sorted from blood. This TCR was sampled from a woman aged 30 to 39 in good health. The CDR3 nucleotides read TGTGCCAGCAGCCCGTTGGTGGCGGGAGGGCACGAGCAGTACTTC. This gives the protein CASSPLVAGGHEQYF. The full variable domain, its missing parts supplied by reference TRBV5-5 and TRBJ2-7, is DAGVTQSPTHLIKTRGQQVTLRCSPISGHKSVSWYQQVLGQGPQFIFQYYEKEERGRGNFPDRFSARQFPNYSSELNVNALLLGDSALYLCASSPLVAGGHEQYFGPGTRLTVT.